What follows is one TCR beta chain and its context. The antigen is unknown. The data stem from a study of long-term antiretroviral therapy in people with HIV. Study background: First collections came about a decade before the 2015 immediate-ART recommendation. Overall study results and limits: Blood obtained between about 2004 and 2017 may reflect older ART regimens.

Trimming removed 4 bases at V and 1 base at J, with 10 bases between. This CDR3 comprises 14 residues. Germline CDR1 is SGHTA and CDR2 is FQGNSA. Every donor contributed at least one pre-ART and at least two post-ART PBMC samples. Survey level was the resolution at which the v3.0 immunoSEQ assay ran. The protocol was immunoSEQ multiplex PCR, while the TCRdb copy is restricted to in-frame clones and leaves out a portion. The sample has 15,000 to 20,000 clones; about 86% are singletons. Sequences were derived from unsorted PBMCs, sampled just before starting antiretroviral therapy. The gene calls are TRBV7-2 and TRBJ1-1; D gene unclear. The receptor was derived from a man aged 40-55 years with HIV. CDR3 region: CASSYRAGNTEAFF. The CDR3 nucleotides read TGTGCCAGCAGCTATAGGGCTGGGAACACTGAAGCTTTCTTT.